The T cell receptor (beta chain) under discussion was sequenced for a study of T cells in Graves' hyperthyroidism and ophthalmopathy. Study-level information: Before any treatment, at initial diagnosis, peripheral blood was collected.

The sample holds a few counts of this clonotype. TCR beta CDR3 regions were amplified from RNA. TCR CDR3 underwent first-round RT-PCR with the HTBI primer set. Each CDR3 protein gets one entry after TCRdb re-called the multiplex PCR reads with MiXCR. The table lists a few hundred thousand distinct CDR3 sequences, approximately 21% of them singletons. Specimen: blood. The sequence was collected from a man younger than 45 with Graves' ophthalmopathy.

The CDR3 protein is CAWSVGGGPTYEQYF. DNA for the CDR3: TGTGCCTGGAGTGTTGGTGGAGGGCCGACCTACGAGCAGTACTTC. J is TRBJ2-7 and V is TRBV30; possibly TRBD2 for D (6 bases). Per the germline V gene, CDR1 is GTSNPN and CDR2 is SVGIG (reference sequence). Trimming shortened V by 0 bases and J by 2 bases, and 14 bases separated the two germline ends. This CDR3 region has 15 residues.